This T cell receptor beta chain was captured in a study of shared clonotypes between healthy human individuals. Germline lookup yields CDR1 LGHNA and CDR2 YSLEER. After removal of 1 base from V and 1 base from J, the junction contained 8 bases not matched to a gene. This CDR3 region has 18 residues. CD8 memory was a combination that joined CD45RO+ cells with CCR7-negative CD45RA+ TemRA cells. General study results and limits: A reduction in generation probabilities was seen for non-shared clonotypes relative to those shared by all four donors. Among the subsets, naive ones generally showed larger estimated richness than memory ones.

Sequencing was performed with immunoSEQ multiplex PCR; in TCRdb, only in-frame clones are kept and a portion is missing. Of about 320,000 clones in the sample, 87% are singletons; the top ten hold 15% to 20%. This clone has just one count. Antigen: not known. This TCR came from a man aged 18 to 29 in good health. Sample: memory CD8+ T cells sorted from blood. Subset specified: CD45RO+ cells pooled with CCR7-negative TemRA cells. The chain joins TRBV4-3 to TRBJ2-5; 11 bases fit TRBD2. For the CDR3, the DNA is TGCGCCAGCAGCCAAGGACTAGCGGGATCCGATGGCCAAGAGACCCAGTACTTC. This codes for CASSQGLAGSDGQETQYF.